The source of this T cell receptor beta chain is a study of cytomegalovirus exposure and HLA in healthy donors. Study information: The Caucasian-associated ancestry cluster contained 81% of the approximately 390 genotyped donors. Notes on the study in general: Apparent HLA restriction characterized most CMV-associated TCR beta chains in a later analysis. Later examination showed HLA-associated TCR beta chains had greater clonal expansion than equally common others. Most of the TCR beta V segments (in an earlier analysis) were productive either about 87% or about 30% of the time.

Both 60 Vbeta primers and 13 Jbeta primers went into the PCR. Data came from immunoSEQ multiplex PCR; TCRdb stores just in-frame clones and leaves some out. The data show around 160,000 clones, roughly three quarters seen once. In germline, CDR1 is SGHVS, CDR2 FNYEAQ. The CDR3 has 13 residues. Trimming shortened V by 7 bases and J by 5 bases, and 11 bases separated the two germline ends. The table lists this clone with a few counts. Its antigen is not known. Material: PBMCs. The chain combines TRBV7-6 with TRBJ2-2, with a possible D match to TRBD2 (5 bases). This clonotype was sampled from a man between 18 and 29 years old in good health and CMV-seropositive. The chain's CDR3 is CASTSRGTGELFF. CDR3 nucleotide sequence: TGTGCCAGCACCAGTCGAGGGACCGGGGAGCTGTTTTTT. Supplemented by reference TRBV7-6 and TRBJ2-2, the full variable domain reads GAGVSQSPRYKVTKRGQDVALRCDPISGHVSLYWYRQALGQGPEFLTYFNYEAQQDKSGLPNDRFSAERPEGSISTLTIQRTEQRDSAMYRCASTSRGTGELFFGEGSRLTVL.